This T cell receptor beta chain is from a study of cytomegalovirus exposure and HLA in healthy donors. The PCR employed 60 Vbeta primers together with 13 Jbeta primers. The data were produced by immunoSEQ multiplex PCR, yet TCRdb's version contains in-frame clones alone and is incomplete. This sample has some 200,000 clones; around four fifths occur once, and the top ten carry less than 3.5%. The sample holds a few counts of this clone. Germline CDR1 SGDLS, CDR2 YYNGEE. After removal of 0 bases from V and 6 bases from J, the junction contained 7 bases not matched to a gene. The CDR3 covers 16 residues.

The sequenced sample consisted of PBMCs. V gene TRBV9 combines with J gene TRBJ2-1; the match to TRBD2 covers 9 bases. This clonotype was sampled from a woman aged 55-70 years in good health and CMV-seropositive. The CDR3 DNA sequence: TGTGCCAGCAGCGTAGATTTCGGACTAGCGACCAATGAGCAGTTCTTC. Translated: CASSVDFGLATNEQFF.